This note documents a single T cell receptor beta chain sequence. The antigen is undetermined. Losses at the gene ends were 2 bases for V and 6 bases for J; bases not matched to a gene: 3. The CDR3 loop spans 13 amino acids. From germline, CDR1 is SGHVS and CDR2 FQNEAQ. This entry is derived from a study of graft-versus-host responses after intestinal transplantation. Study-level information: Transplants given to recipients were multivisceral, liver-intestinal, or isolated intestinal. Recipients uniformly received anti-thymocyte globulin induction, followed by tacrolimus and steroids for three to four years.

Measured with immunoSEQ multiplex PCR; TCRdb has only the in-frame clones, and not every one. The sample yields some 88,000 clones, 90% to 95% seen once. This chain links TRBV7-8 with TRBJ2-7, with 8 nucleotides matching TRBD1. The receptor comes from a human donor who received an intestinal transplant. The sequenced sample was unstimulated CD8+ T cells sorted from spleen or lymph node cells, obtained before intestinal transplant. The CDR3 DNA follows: TGTGCCAGCAGCTTACTGACAGGGGCCGAGCAGTACTTC. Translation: CASSLLTGAEQYF.